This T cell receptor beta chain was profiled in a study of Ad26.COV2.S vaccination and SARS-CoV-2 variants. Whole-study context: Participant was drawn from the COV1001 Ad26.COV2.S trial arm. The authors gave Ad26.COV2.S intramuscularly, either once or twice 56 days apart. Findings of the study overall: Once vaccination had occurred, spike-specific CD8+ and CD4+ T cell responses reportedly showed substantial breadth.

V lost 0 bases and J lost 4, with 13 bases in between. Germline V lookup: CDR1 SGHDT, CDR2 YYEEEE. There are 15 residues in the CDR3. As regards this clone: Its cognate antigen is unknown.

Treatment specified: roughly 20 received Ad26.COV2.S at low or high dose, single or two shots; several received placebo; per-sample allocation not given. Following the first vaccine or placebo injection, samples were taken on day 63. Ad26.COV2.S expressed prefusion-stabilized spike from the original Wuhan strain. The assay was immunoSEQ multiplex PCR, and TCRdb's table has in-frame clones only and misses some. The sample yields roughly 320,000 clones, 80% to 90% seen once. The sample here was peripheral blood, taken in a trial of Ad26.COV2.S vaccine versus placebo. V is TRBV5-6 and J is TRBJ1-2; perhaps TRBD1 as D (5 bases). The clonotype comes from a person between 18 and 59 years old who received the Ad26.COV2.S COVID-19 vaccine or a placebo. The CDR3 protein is CASSLAGGLVYGYTF. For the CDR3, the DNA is TGTGCCAGCAGCTTGGCTGGGGGGTTAGTCTATGGCTACACCTTC.